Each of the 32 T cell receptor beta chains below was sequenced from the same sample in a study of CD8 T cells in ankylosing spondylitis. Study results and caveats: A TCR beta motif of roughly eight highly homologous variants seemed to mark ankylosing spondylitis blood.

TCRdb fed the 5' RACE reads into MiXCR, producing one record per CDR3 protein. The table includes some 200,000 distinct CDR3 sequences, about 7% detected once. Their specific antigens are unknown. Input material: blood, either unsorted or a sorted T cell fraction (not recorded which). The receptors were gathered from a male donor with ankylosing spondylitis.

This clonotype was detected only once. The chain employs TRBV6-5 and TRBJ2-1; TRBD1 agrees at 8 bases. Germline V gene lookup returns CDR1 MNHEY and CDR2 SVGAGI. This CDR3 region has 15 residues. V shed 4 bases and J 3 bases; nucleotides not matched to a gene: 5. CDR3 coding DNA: TGTGCCAGCAGTTCAAGGACAGGGAGCTACAATGAGCAGTTCTTC. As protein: CASSSRTGSYNEQFF.

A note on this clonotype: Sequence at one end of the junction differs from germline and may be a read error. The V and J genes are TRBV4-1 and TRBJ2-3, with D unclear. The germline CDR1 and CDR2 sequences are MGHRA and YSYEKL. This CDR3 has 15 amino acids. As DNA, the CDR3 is TGCGCCAGCGGCCAAGAGCACTCGCTCACAGATACGCAGTATTTT. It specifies CASGQEHSLTDTQYF.

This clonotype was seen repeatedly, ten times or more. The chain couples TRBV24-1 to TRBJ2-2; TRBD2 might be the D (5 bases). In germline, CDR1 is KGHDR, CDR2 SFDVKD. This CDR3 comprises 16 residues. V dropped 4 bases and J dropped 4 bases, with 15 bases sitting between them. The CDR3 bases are TGTGCCACCAGTGACGAGCGGCGAGAAGGCACCGGGGAGCTGTTTTTT. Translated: CATSDERREGTGELFF.

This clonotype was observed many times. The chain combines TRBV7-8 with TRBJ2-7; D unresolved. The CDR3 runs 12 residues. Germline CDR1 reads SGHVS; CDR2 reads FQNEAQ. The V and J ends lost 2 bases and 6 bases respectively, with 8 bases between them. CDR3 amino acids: CASSLFPLEQYF. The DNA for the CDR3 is TGTGCCAGCAGCTTATTTCCGCTCGAGCAGTACTTC.

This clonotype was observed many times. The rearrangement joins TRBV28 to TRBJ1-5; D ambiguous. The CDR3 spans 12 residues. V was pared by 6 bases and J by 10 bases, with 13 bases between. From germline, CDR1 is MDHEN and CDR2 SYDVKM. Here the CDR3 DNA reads TGTGCCAGCAGCCTTGTCAGGTTACCCCAGCATTTT. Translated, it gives CASSLVRLPQHF.

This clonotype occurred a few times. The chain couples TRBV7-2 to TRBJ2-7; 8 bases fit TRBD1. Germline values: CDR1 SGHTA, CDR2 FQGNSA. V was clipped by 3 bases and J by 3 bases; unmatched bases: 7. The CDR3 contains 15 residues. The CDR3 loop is CASSFIGTGLYEQYF. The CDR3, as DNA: TGTGCCAGCAGCTTTATCGGGACAGGTCTCTACGAGCAGTACTTC.

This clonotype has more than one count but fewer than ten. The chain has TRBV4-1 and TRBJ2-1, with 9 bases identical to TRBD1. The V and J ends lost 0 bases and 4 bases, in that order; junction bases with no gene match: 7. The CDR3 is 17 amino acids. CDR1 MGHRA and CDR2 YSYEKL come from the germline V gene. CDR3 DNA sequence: TGCGCCAGCAGCCAAGATCCAGGACAGGGGTCATACAATGAGCAGTTCTTC. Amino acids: CASSQDPGQGSYNEQFF.

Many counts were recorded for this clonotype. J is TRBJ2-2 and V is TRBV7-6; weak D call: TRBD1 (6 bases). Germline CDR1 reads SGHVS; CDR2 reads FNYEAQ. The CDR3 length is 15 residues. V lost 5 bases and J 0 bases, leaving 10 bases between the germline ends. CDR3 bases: TGTGCCAGCAGCATACGGACAGCGAACACCGGGGAGCTGTTTTTT. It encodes CASSIRTANTGELFF.

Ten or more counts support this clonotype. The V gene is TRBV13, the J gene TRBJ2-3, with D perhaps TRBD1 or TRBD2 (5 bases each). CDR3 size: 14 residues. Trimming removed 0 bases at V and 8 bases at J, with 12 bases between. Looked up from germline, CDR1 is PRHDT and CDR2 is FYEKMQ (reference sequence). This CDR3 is CASSLGAERGTQYF. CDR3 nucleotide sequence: TGTGCCAGCAGCTTAGGAGCGGAGAGGGGTACGCAGTATTTT.

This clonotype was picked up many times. Written as DNA, the CDR3 is TGTGCCAGCAGCTTAGGGAGGGGGGCCTCCACCGGGGAGCTGTTTTTT. Translated: CASSLGRGASTGELFF. J is TRBJ2-2 and V is TRBV7-9; D might be TRBD1 or TRBD2, each matching 6 bases. Trimming left V 1 base short and J 4 bases short, with 13 bases between. CDR1 and CDR2 (germline): SEHNR, FQNEAQ (reference sequence). This CDR3 spans 16 amino acids. The whole variable domain, filled in from reference TRBV7-9 and TRBJ2-2, reads DTGVSQNPRHKITKRGQNVTFRCDPISEHNRLYWYRQTLGQGPEFLTYFQNEAQLEKSRLLSDRFSAERPKGSFSTLEIQRTEQGDSAMYLCASSLGRGASTGELFFGEGSRLTVL.

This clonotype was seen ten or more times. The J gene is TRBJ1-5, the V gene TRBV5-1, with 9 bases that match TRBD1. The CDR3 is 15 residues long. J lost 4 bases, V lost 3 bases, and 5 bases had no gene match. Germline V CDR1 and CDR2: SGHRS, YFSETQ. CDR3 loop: CASSWGQGTNQPQHF. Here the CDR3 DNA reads TGCGCCAGCAGCTGGGGACAGGGAACAAATCAGCCCCAGCATTTT.

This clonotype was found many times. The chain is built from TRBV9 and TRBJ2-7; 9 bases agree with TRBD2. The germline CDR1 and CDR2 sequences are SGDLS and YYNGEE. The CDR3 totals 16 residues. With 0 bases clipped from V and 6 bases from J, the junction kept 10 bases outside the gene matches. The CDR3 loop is CASSVEGSGGHLEQYF. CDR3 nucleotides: TGTGCCAGCAGCGTAGAGGGGAGCGGGGGGCACCTCGAGCAGTACTTC.

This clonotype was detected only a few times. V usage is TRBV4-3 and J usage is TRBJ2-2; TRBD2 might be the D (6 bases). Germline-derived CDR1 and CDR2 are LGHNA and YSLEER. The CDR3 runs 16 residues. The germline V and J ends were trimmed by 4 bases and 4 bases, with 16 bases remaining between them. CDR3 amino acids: CASSPFPETSTGELFF. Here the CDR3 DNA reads TGCGCCAGCAGCCCCTTCCCTGAGACTAGCACCGGGGAGCTGTTTTTT.

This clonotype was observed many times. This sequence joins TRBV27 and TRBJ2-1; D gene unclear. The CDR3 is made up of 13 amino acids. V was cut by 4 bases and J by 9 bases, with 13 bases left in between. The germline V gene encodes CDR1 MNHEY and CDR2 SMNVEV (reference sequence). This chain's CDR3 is CASSYYPGGEQFF. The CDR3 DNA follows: TGTGCCAGCAGTTACTATCCGGGTGGTGAGCAGTTCTTC.

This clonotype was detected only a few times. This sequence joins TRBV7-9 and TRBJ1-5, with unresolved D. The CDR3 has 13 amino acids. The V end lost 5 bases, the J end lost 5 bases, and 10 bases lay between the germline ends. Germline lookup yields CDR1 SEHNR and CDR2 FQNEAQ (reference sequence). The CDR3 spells CASSPNRDQPQHF. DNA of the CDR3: TGTGCCAGCAGCCCAAACCGGGATCAGCCCCAGCATTTT. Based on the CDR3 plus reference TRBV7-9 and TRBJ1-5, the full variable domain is DTGVSQNPRHKITKRGQNVTFRCDPISEHNRLYWYRQTLGQGPEFLTYFQNEAQLEKSRLLSDRFSAERPKGSFSTLEIQRTEQGDSAMYLCASSPNRDQPQHFGDGTRLSIL.

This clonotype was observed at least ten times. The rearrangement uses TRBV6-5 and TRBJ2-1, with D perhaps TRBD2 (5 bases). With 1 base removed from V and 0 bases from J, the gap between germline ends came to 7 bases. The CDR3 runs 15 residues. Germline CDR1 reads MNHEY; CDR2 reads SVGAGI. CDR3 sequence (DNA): TGTGCCAGCAGTTACTTCGGGGACTCCTACAATGAGCAGTTCTTC. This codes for CASSYFGDSYNEQFF.

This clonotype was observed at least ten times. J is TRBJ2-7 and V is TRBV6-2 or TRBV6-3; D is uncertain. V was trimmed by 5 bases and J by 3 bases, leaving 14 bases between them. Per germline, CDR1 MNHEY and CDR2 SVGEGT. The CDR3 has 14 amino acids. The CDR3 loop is CASSKPGRRYEQYF. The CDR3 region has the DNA TGTGCCAGCAGTAAACCAGGAAGGCGCTACGAGCAGTACTTC.

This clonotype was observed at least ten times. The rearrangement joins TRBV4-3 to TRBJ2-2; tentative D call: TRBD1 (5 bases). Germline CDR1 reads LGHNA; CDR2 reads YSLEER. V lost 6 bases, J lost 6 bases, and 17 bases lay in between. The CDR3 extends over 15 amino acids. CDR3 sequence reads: CASSHYPGLPGELFF. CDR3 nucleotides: TGCGCCAGCAGTCATTACCCAGGGCTCCCCGGGGAGCTGTTTTTT.

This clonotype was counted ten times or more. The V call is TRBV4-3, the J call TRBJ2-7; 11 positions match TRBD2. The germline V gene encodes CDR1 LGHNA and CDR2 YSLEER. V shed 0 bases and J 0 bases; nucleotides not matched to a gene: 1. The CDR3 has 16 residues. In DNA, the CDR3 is TGCGCCAGCAGCCAAGAAGGACTAGCGGGCTCCTACGAGCAGTACTTC. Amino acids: CASSQEGLAGSYEQYF.

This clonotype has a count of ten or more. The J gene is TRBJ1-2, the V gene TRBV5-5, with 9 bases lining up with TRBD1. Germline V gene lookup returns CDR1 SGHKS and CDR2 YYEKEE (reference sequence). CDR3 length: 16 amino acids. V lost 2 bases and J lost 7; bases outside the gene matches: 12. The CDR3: CASSLPWTGEPVGYTF. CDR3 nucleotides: TGTGCCAGCAGCTTACCCTGGACAGGGGAACCGGTTGGCTACACCTTC.

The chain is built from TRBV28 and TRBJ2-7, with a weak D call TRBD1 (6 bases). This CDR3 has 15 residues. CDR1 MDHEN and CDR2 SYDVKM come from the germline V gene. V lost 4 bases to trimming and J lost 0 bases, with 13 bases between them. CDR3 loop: CASSSSETGSYEQYF. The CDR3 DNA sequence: TGTGCCAGCAGTTCCTCAGAGACAGGCTCCTACGAGCAGTACTTC.

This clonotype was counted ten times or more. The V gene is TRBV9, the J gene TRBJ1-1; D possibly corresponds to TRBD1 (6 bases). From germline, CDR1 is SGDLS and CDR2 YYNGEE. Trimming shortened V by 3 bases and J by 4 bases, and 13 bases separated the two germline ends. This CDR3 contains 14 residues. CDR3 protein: CASSDFRGGTEAFF. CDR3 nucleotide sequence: TGTGCCAGCAGCGACTTCAGGGGTGGCACTGAAGCTTTCTTT.

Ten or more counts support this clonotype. The chain's CDR3 is CASSGMNEKLFF. CDR3 DNA sequence: TGTGCCAGCAGCGGGATGAATGAAAAACTGTTTTTT. The chain combines TRBV6-5 with TRBJ1-4; no reliable D call. V was shortened by 6 bases and J by 5 bases, with 7 bases between the two germline ends. Germline V CDR1 and CDR2: MNHEY, SVGAGI. The CDR3 runs 12 residues.

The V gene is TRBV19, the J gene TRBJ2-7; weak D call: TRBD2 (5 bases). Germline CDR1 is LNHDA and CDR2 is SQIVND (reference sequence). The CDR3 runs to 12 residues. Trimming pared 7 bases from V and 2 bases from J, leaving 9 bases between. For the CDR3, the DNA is TGTGCCAGTACCGGGGAAACCTACGAGCAGTACTTC. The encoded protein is CASTGETYEQYF.

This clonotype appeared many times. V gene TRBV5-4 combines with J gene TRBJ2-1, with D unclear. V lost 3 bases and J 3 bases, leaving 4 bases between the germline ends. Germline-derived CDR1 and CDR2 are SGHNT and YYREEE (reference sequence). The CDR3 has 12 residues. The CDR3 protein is CASSWNYNEQFF. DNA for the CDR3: TGTGCCAGCAGCTGGAACTACAATGAGCAGTTCTTC. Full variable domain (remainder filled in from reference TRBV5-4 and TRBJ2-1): ETGVTQSPTHLIKTRGQQVTLRCSSQSGHNTVSWYQQALGQGPQFIFQYYREEENGRGNFPPRFSGLQFPNYSSELNVNALELDDSALYLCASSWNYNEQFFGPGTRLTVL.

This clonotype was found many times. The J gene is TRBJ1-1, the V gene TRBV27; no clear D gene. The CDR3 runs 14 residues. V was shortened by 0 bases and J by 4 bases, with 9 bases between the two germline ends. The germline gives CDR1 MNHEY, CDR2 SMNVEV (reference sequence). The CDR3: CASSLSGRTTEAFF. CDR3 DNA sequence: TGTGCCAGCAGTTTATCCGGACGGACCACTGAAGCTTTCTTT.

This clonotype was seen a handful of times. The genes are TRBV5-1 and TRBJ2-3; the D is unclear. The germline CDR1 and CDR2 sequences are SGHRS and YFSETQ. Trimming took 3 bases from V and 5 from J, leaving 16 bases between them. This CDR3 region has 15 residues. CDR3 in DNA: TGCGCCAGCAGCTGGGGAATCCACGGCGGAGATACGCAGTATTTT. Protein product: CASSWGIHGGDTQYF.

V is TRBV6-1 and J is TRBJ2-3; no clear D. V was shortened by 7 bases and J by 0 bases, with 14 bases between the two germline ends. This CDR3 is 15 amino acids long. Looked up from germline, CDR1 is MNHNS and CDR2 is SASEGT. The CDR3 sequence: CASTRTWGSTDTQYF. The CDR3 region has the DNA TGTGCCAGCACCCGAACGTGGGGTAGCACAGATACGCAGTATTTT.

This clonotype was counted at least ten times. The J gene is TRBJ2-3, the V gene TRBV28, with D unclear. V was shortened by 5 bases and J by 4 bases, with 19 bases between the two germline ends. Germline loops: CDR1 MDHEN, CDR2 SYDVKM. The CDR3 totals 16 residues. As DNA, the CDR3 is TGTGCCAGCAGTACCCCGAGCGAAGGGCCCGCAGATACGCAGTATTTT. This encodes CASSTPSEGPADTQYF.

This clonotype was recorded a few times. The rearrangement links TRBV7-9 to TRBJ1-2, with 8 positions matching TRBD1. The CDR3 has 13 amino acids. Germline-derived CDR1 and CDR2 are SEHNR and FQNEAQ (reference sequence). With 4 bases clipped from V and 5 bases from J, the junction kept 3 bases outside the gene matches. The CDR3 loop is CASSSGQVYGYTF. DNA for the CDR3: TGTGCCAGCAGCTCGGGACAGGTTTATGGCTACACCTTC. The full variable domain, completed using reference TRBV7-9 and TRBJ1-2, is DTGVSQNPRHKITKRGQNVTFRCDPISEHNRLYWYRQTLGQGPEFLTYFQNEAQLEKSRLLSDRFSAERPKGSFSTLEIQRTEQGDSAMYLCASSSGQVYGYTFGSGTRLTVV.

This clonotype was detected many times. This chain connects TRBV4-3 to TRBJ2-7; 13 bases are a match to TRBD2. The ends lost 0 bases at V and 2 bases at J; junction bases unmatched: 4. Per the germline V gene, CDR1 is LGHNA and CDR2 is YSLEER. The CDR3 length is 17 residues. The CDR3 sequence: CASSQDVGTSGTYEQYF. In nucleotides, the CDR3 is TGCGCCAGCAGCCAAGACGTAGGGACTAGCGGGACCTACGAGCAGTACTTC.

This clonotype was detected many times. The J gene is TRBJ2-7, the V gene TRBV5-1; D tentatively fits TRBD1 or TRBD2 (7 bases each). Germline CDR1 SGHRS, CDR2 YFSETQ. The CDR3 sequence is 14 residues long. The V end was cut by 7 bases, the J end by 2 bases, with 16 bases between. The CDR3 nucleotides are TGCGCCAGCGTTGAGGGAGGGGGCCCCTACGAGCAGTACTTC. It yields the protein CASVEGGGPYEQYF.